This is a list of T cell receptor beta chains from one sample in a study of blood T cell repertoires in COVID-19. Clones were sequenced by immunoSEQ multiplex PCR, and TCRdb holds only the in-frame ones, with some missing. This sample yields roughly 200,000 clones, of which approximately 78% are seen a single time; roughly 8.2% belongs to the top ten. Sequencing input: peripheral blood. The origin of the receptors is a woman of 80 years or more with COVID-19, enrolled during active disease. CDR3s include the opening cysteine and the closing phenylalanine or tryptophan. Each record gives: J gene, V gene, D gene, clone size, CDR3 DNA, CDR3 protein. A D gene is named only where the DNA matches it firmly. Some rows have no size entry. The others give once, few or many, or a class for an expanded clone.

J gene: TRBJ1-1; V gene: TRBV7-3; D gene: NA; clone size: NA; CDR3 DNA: TGTGCCAGCAGCCTACAGTCGAACACTGAAGCTTTCTTT; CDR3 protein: CASSLQSNTEAFF
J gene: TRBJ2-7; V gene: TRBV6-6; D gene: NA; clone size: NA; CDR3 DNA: TGTGCCAGCAGTTACAGGCAGGGGTTAAGCGAGCAGTACTTC; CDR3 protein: CASSYRQGLSEQYF
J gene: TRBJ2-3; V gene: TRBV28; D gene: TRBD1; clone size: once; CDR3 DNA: TGTGCCAGCAGCTCAGGGGGAAACACAGATACGCAGTATTTT; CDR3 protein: CASSSGGNTDTQYF
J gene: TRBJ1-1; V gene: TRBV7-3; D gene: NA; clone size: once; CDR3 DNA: TGTGCCAGCAGCCAACTTCGGGGCACTGAAGCTTTCTTT; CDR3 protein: CASSQLRGTEAFF
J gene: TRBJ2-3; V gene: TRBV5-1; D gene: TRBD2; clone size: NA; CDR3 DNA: TGCGCCAGCAGCTTGGAGCGACTAGCGACAGATACGCAGTATTTT; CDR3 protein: CASSLERLATDTQYF
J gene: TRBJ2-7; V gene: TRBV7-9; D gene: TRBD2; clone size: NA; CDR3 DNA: TGTGCCAGCAGCCCCCCGTCAGAGCGGGGGAGGTACGAGCAGTACTTC; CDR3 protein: CASSPPSERGRYEQYF
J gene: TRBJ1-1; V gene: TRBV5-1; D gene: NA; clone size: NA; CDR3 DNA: TGCGCCAGCAGCCTGCTTGGGGGCACCAACGAAGCTTTCTTT; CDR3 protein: CASSLLGGTNEAFF
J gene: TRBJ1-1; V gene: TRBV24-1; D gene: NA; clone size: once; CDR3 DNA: TGTGCCACCAGTGATGGGGCCGCCACTGAAGCTTTCTTT; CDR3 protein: CATSDGAATEAFF
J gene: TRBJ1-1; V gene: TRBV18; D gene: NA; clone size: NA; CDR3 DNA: TGTGCCAGCTCACCGACAGGCTTGAAGGGTGAAGCTTTCTTT; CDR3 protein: CASSPTGLKGEAFF
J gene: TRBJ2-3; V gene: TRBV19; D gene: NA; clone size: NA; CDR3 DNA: TGTGCCAGTAGTATAGGACTCTCCACAGATACGCAGTATTTT; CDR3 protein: CASSIGLSTDTQYF
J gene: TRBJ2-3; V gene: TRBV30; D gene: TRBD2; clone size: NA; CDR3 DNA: TGTGCCTGGGCAACGGGGGGGGGAGATACGCAGTATTTT; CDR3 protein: CAWATGGGDTQYF
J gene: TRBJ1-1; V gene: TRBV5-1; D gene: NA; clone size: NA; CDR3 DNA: TGCGCCAGCAGCATCCAGACAGCCCTGAACACTGAAGCTTTCTTT; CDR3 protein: CASSIQTALNTEAFF
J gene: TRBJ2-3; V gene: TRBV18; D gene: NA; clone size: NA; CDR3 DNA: TGTGCCAGCTCTTCGCGGGTTTCGCCAGATACGCAGTATTTT; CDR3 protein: CASSSRVSPDTQYF
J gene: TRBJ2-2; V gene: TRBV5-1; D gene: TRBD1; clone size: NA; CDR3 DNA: TGCGCCAGCAGTTTTAGGACAGGGGAGGCCGGGGAGCTGTTTTTT; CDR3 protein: CASSFRTGEAGELFF
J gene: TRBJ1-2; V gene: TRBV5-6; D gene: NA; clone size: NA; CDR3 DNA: TGTGCCGCACACTCAAGGTTTTCGGGGGGCGCAAGATATGGCTACACCTTC; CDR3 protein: CAAHSRFSGGARYGYTF
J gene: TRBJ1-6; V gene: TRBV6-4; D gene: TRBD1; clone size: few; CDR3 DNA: TGTGCCAGCAGAGCCGGGACAGGGGAAAAGTCACCCCTCCACTTT; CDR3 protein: CASRAGTGEKSPLHF
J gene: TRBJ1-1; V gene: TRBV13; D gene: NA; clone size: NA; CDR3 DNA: TGTGCCAGCAGCTTCGGAGGCAATGAAGCTTTCTTT; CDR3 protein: CASSFGGNEAFF
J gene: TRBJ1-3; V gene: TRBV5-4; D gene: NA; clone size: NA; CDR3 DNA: TGTGCCAGCAGCCCGGGGGGGAGGGCGGCTGGAAACACCATATATTTT; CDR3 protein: CASSPGGRAAGNTIYF
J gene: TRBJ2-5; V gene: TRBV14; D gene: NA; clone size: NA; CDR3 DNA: TGTGCCAGCAGCCGAAACAGGGTTCGCGAGACCCAGTACTTC; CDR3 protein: CASSRNRVRETQYF
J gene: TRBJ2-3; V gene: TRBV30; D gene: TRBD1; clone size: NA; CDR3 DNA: TGTGCCCTAGGGACAGGGCCCAGATCGAGAACGCAGTATTTT; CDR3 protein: CALGTGPRSRTQYF